This T cell receptor beta chain was observed in a study of cytomegalovirus exposure and HLA in healthy donors. V lost 4 bases, J lost 8 bases, and 6 bases stayed unmatched. Germline CDR1 is SGHRS and CDR2 is YFSETQ. This CDR3 contains 14 residues. This PCR relied on a set of 60 Vbeta primers and 13 Jbeta primers. Produced via immunoSEQ multiplex PCR; TCRdb's table is partial and in-frame only. The sample lists about 200,000 clones; approximately 86% were seen once. The rearrangement joins TRBV5-1 to TRBJ2-4, with TRBD1 matching 10 bases. Material: PBMCs. The sequence derives from a woman aged 30 to 39 in good health and CMV-seronegative. CDR3 amino acids: CASSGGQGLDIQYF. The CDR3 DNA sequence: TGCGCCAGCAGCGGGGGACAGGGGCTTGACATTCAGTACTTC.